Each of the 32 T cell receptor beta chains below was sequenced from the same sample in a study of blood T cell repertoires in COVID-19. The data were produced by immunoSEQ multiplex PCR, yet TCRdb's version contains in-frame clones alone and is incomplete. Here the sample spans 150,000 or so clones, about 86% being singletons. Sequencing was carried out using peripheral blood. The source of these receptors is an elderly woman with acute or convalescent COVID-19.

The rearrangement links TRBV7-2 to TRBJ1-5; D might be TRBD1 (5 bases). V was pared by 5 bases and J by 5 bases, with 16 bases between. Germline loops: CDR1 SGHTA, CDR2 FQGNSA. CDR3 length: 15 residues. The CDR3: CASSEATETYQPQHF. The CDR3 coding sequence is TGTGCCAGCAGCGAGGCGACAGAAACCTATCAGCCCCAGCATTTT. Supplemented by reference TRBV7-2 and TRBJ1-5, the full variable domain reads GAGVSQSPSNKVTEKGKDVELRCDPISGHTALYWYRQSLGQGLEFLIYFQGNSAPDKSGLPSDRFSAERTGGSVSTLTIQRTQQEDSAVYLCASSEATETYQPQHFGDGTRLSIL.

This chain uses TRBV5-1 with TRBJ1-2; D is ambiguous. Between the trimmed V and J ends, which lost 4 bases and 5 bases, there was a span of 9 bases. This CDR3 region has 12 residues. Germline V gene data show CDR1 as SGHRS and CDR2 as YFSETQ. The CDR3 loop is CASSRTEYGYTF. CDR3 DNA sequence: TGCGCCAGCAGCCGGACTGAATATGGCTACACCTTC.

The V and J genes are TRBV28 and TRBJ1-5, with D tentatively TRBD1 (5 bases). This CDR3 is 14 amino acids long. Germline loops: CDR1 MDHEN, CDR2 SYDVKM. Trimming removed 6 bases at V and 2 bases at J, with 11 bases between. The DNA for the CDR3 is TGTGCCAGCAGATTAGTGACAGGCAATCAGCCCCAGCATTTT. Its protein is CASRLVTGNQPQHF.

The chain employs TRBV4-2 and TRBJ2-2; D is possibly TRBD2 (6 bases). The V end lost 1 base, the J end lost 2 bases, and 8 bases lay between the germline ends. The CDR3 sequence is 15 residues long. Looked up from germline, CDR1 is LGHNA and CDR2 is YNFKEQ. The chain's CDR3 is CASSQVAANTGELFF. The CDR3 region has the DNA TGTGCCAGCAGCCAAGTAGCGGCTAACACCGGGGAGCTGTTTTTT.

The rearrangement joins TRBV18 to TRBJ2-7; 9 nucleotides line up with TRBD2. Germline V gene data show CDR1 as KGHSH and CDR2 as LQKENI. V was pared by 3 bases and J by 4 bases, with 10 bases of the junction left unmatched. The CDR3 spans 16 residues. Here the CDR3 DNA reads TGTGCCAGCTCACCGCTAGTAGCACTAGCGGGTTACGAGCAGTACTTC. Protein product: CASSPLVALAGYEQYF.

The chain links TRBV7-3 to TRBJ2-2; 7 bases match TRBD2. The germline V gene has CDR1 SGHTA and CDR2 FQGTGA. Unmatched junction bases numbered 2, after V lost 8 bases and J lost 5 bases. This CDR3 has 12 residues. Here the CDR3 reads CASGRETGELFF. In DNA, the CDR3 is TGTGCCAGCGGGAGGGAAACCGGGGAGCTGTTTTTT. Supplemented by reference TRBV7-3 and TRBJ2-2, the full variable domain reads GAGVSQTPSNKVTEKGKYVELRCDPISGHTALYWYRQSLGQGPEFLIYFQGTGAADDSGLPNDRFFAVRPEGSVSTLKIQRTERGDSAVYLCASGRETGELFFGEGSRLTVL.

This rearrangement joins TRBV7-9 to TRBJ2-7; the D gene is possibly TRBD1 (5 bases). In germline, CDR1 is SEHNR, CDR2 FQNEAQ (reference sequence). The ends were cut back, 2 bases at V and 5 bases at J, with 10 bases in the middle. The CDR3 sequence is 13 residues long. CDR3: CASSLFSRDEQYF. The CDR3 region has the DNA TGTGCCAGCAGCTTATTCTCCAGGGACGAGCAGTACTTC.

The genes are TRBV30 and TRBJ2-7; 10 bases agree with TRBD2. Per germline, CDR1 GTSNPN and CDR2 SVGIG (reference sequence). This CDR3 region has 11 residues. The ends lost 5 bases at V and 7 bases at J; junction bases unmatched: 2. CDR3 loop: CAWGLAVEQYF. The CDR3 bases are TGTGCCTGGGGACTAGCGGTGGAGCAGTACTTC.

The rearrangement links TRBV5-1 to TRBJ2-3, with 9 bases fitting TRBD2. The germline V gene encodes CDR1 SGHRS and CDR2 YFSETQ. The CDR3 is 16 residues long. The junction had 5 bases not matched to a gene; V was cut back by 0 bases and J by 3 bases. The CDR3 nucleotides read TGCGCCAGCAGCTTGGCTCGCGGGGGGGCGACAGATACGCAGTATTTT. This translates into CASSLARGGATDTQYF.

The V call is TRBV24-1, the J call TRBJ2-3, with D possibly TRBD1 on 5 matching bases. Germline CDR1 reads KGHDR; CDR2 reads SFDVKD. V lost 7 bases and J 0 bases, leaving 10 bases between the germline ends. This CDR3 is built from 14 residues. This chain's CDR3 is CATSDSFSTDTQYF. The CDR3 nucleotides read TGTGCCACCAGCGACAGTTTTAGCACAGATACGCAGTATTTT.

This clone appeared once. J is TRBJ2-7 and V is TRBV4-1; TRBD2 agrees at 15 bases. Germline V gene data show CDR1 as MGHRA and CDR2 as YSYEKL. V shed 3 bases, J shed 4 bases, and the junction held 10 bases outside the gene matches. The CDR3 length is 18 residues. For the CDR3, the DNA is TGCGCCAGCAGCCAGCCCGGGACTAGCGGGGGGAATCGATACGAGCAGTACTTC. Its protein product is CASSQPGTSGGNRYEQYF.

The CDR3 DNA follows: TGTGCCAGCAGCTTGGCCGCTAGGGGCCGGAACACTGAAGCTTTCTTT. It encodes CASSLAARGRNTEAFF. The J gene is TRBJ1-1, the V gene TRBV5-4; D might be TRBD1 (5 bases). This CDR3 has 16 residues. The germline V gene encodes CDR1 SGHNT and CDR2 YYREEE (reference sequence). Trimming removed 0 bases from V and 1 base from J, with 13 bases in between.

The V gene is TRBV3-1 (or the pseudogene TRBV3-2), the J gene TRBJ2-3, with 7 bases fitting TRBD2. The CDR3 length is 14 residues. The germline CDR1 and CDR2 sequences are LGHDT and YNNKEL (reference sequence). Losses at the gene ends were 2 bases for V and 6 bases for J; bases not matched to a gene: 5. The CDR3 nucleotides are TGTGCCAGCAGCCAAACGCGAGCGGGGGATACGCAGTATTTT. Translating it yields CASSQTRAGDTQYF.

The table lists this clone with a count of one. The genes are TRBV4-3 and TRBJ2-4; a weak D match, TRBD1 (6 bases). CDR3 length: 16 amino acids. V lost 3 bases to trimming and J lost 2 bases, with 14 bases between them. Germline CDR1 reads LGHNA; CDR2 reads YSLEER. The CDR3 nucleotides are TGCGCCAGCAGCCACGGCCAGGGGTTCCCCAAAAACATTCAGTACTTC. Translating it yields CASSHGQGFPKNIQYF.

V gene TRBV5-1 combines with J gene TRBJ2-1; 7 positions agree with TRBD1. Germline CDR1 and CDR2: SGHRS and YFSETQ. Trimming removed 5 bases from V and 4 bases from J; junction bases left unmatched: 9. This CDR3 spans 15 amino acids. The DNA of the CDR3 is TGCGCCAGCAGTTCATCCGGGACAGAATACAATGAGCAGTTCTTC. Translating gives CASSSSGTEYNEQFF.

The chain is built from TRBV19 and TRBJ1-2; 7 bases are shared with TRBD1. The CDR3 spans 13 residues. Trimming at V came to 0 bases and at J to 6 bases, leaving 1 base not matched to a gene. Germline-derived CDR1 and CDR2 are LNHDA and SQIVND (reference sequence). The DNA of the CDR3 is TGTGCCAGTAGTATAGAAGGGACAGATGGCTACACCTTC. This encodes CASSIEGTDGYTF.

The chain joins TRBV6-2 or TRBV6-3 to TRBJ2-7; perhaps TRBD1 as D (6 bases). Germline lookup yields CDR1 MNHEY and CDR2 SVGEGT. The ends were cut back, 4 bases at V and 6 bases at J, with 10 bases in the middle. This CDR3 spans 12 amino acids. DNA for the CDR3: TGTGCCAGCAGTTGGTCAGGGGTCGAGCAGTACTTC. Translation gives CASSWSGVEQYF.

This chain joins TRBV29-1 and TRBJ2-7, with 15 bases aligning to TRBD2. The junction had 5 bases not matched to a gene; V was cut back by 6 bases and J by 2 bases. The CDR3 has 15 residues. Per the germline V gene, CDR1 is SQVTM and CDR2 is ANQGSEA. The CDR3 nucleotides read TGCAGCGTGGGAGGGACTAGCGGGGGGCCCTACGAGCAGTACTTC. Protein: CSVGGTSGGPYEQYF.

This clone was seen only a few times. V usage is TRBV18 and J usage is TRBJ1-2; 12 positions agree with TRBD1. V gave up 6 bases and J gave up 6 bases; unmatched junction bases: 5. The CDR3 sequence is 14 residues long. Per germline, CDR1 KGHSH and CDR2 LQKENI. The CDR3 nucleotides are TGTGCCAGCTCCGGGACAGGGGGCGCAAATGGCTACACCTTC. It yields the protein CASSGTGGANGYTF.

In its sample, this clone was seen once. The chain recombines TRBV6-5 with TRBJ2-5; D gene uncertain. The CDR3 spans 12 residues. Trimming pared 7 bases from V and 5 bases from J, leaving 11 bases between. Germline lookup yields CDR1 MNHEY and CDR2 SVGAGI. The CDR3 nucleotides read TGTGCCAGCACCGCCGCCGGGGAGACCCAGTACTTC. Its protein product is CASTAAGETQYF.

J is TRBJ2-3 and V is TRBV5-1; 8 bases are a match to TRBD1. After removal of 4 bases from V and 6 bases from J, the junction contained 7 bases not matched to a gene. CDR1 SGHRS and CDR2 YFSETQ come from the germline V gene. The CDR3 covers 14 residues. The CDR3 nucleotides read TGCGCCAGCAGCGGAGGCAGGGGGCAGGATACGCAGTATTTT. Its protein product is CASSGGRGQDTQYF.

This clone was seen many times. This rearrangement joins TRBV29-1 to TRBJ2-3; 7 bases are a match to TRBD1. This CDR3 is built from 14 residues. V was pared by 3 bases and J by 0 bases, with 3 bases of the junction left unmatched. CDR1 is SQVTM and CDR2 is ANQGSEA in the germline V gene. CDR3 DNA: TGCAGCGTTGACGACAGGGACAGCACAGATACGCAGTATTTT. Translated: CSVDDRDSTDTQYF.

This clone has only a few counts. This sequence joins TRBV19 and TRBJ1-2; 7 nucleotides agree with TRBD1. V lost 6 bases, J lost 1 base, and 14 bases stayed unmatched. CDR3 length equals 17 residues. The germline CDR1 and CDR2 sequences are LNHDA and SQIVND (reference sequence). The CDR3 nucleotides are TGTGCCAGTAGCCGCGCCCTTACGACAGGGCGTAACTATGGCTACACCTTC. It yields the protein CASSRALTTGRNYGYTF. The complete variable domain, with remaining parts taken from reference TRBV19 and TRBJ1-2, reads DGGITQSPKYLFRKEGQNVTLSCEQNLNHDAMYWYRQDPGQGLRLIYYSQIVNDFQKGDIAEGYSVSREKKESFPLTVTSAQKNPTAFYLCASSRALTTGRNYGYTFGSGTRLTVV.

This clone was picked up one time. The V call is TRBV5-1, the J call TRBJ1-4; D possibly corresponds to TRBD1 (5 bases). Deletions cut 4 bases from V and 0 bases from J, with 10 bases between. Germline lookup yields CDR1 SGHRS and CDR2 YFSETQ. The CDR3 totals 15 residues. Here the CDR3 reads CASSTGRATNEKLFF. For the CDR3, the DNA is TGCGCCAGCAGCACAGGACGAGCAACTAATGAAAAACTGTTTTTT.

The V call is TRBV5-1, the J call TRBJ2-3, with 7 nucleotides matching TRBD2. V lost 2 bases and J lost 3; bases outside the gene matches: 6. Germline-derived CDR1 and CDR2 are SGHRS and YFSETQ. The CDR3 covers 15 residues. In DNA, the CDR3 is TGCGCCAGCAGCTTAGGCGGGGGAAGGACAGATACGCAGTATTTT. This codes for CASSLGGGRTDTQYF.

The gene calls are TRBV7-2 and TRBJ2-2, with TRBD2 identical over 8 bases. Per the germline V gene, CDR1 is SGHTA and CDR2 is FQGNSA. Trimming removed 5 bases from V and 5 bases from J; junction bases left unmatched: 1. This CDR3 contains 13 residues. In nucleotides, the CDR3 is TGTGCCAGCAGCCGGGGGGGGACCGGGGAGCTGTTTTTT. Translated, it gives CASSRGGTGELFF. The variable domain in full, with the rest retrieved from reference TRBV7-2 and TRBJ2-2, is GAGVSQSPSNKVTEKGKDVELRCDPISGHTALYWYRQSLGQGLEFLIYFQGNSAPDKSGLPSDRFSAERTGGSVSTLTIQRTQQEDSAVYLCASSRGGTGELFFGEGSRLTVL.

This chain uses TRBV3-1 (or the pseudogene TRBV3-2) with TRBJ2-1; D may be TRBD2 (6 bases). CDR1 LGHDT and CDR2 YNNKEL come from the germline V gene (reference sequence). This CDR3 is built from 20 residues. Trimming cost V 3 bases and J 0 bases, with 24 bases left between them. CDR3 sequence: CASSQAGRSLLISSYNEQFF. Here the CDR3 DNA reads TGTGCCAGCAGCCAGGCGGGACGGTCTTTACTAATAAGCTCCTACAATGAGCAGTTCTTC.

This clone was seen a few times. CDR3 region: CASSLFPGQTNQPQHF. The DNA for the CDR3 is TGTGCCAGCTCCCTTTTTCCCGGACAGACTAATCAGCCCCAGCATTTT. The V and J genes are TRBV18 and TRBJ1-5, with D possibly matching TRBD1 (6 bases). The V and J ends lost 6 bases and 4 bases respectively, with 19 bases between them. Germline assignment: CDR1 KGHSH and CDR2 LQKENI. The CDR3 runs 16 residues.

This clone appeared once. The V call is TRBV18, the J call TRBJ2-7; 11 bases agree with TRBD2. J lost 2 bases, V lost 0 bases, and 6 bases had no gene match. The CDR3 sequence is 17 residues long. Per the germline V gene, CDR1 is KGHSH and CDR2 is LQKENI. The CDR3 protein is CASSPPSSGRKAYEQYF. The CDR3 DNA sequence: TGTGCCAGCTCACCACCGTCTAGCGGGAGGAAAGCCTACGAGCAGTACTTC.

The chain uses TRBV4-1 and TRBJ2-5; 7 bases fit TRBD1. Germline V CDR1 and CDR2: MGHRA, YSYEKL. The CDR3 has 14 amino acids. The V segment lost 3 bases and the J segment 3 bases; nucleotides outside the gene matches: 4. CDR3 nucleotide sequence: TGCGCCAGCAGCCAGGACAGGAATAAAGAGACCCAGTACTTC. It specifies CASSQDRNKETQYF.

The chain recombines TRBV5-1 with TRBJ2-2; 9 bases are shared with TRBD2. V lost 3 bases, J lost 5 bases, and 2 bases stayed unmatched. This CDR3 has 14 amino acids. CDR1 is SGHRS, CDR2 YFSETQ, per germline. The CDR3 loop is CASSSSGETGELFF. The CDR3 DNA reads TGCGCCAGCAGCTCTAGCGGGGAGACCGGGGAGCTGTTTTTT.

The chain couples TRBV18 to TRBJ2-7; 10 bases align to TRBD2. Germline CDR1 is KGHSH and CDR2 is LQKENI. With 3 bases clipped from V and 2 bases from J, the junction kept 13 bases outside the gene matches. The CDR3 loop spans 18 amino acids. The CDR3 nucleotides read TGTGCCAGCTCACCCGTAGGTCCTAGCGGGGGCCCCCCCTACGAGCAGTACTTC. Amino acids: CASSPVGPSGGPPYEQYF.